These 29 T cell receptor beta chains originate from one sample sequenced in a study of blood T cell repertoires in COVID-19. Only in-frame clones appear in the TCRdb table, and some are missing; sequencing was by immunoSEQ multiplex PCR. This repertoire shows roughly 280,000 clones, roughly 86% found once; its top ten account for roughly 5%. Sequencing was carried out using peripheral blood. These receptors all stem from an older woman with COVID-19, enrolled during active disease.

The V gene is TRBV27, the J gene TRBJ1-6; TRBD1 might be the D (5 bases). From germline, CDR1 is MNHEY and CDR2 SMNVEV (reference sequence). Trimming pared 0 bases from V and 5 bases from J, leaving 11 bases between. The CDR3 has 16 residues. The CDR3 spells CASSLSFPRDNSPLHF. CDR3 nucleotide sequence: TGTGCCAGCAGTTTATCTTTTCCCAGGGATAATTCACCCCTCCACTTT.

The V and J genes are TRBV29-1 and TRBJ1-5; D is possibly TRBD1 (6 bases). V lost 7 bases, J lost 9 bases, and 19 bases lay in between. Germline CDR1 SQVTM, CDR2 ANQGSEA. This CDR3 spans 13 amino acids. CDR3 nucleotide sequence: TGCAGCGCTGGGGGCCAGGGTGATGTGCCCCAGCATTTT. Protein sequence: CSAGGQGDVPQHF.

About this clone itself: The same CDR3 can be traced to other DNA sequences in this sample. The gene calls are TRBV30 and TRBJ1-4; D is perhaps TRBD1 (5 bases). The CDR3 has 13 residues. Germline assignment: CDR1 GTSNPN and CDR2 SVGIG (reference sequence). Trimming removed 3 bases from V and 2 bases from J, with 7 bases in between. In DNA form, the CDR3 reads TGTGCCTGGAGGCGACAGACTAATGAAAAACTGTTTTTT. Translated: CAWRRQTNEKLFF.

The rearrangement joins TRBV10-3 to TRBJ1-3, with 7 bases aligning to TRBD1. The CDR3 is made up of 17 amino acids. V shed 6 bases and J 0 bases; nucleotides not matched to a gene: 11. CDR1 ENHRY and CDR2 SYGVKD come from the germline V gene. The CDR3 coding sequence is TGTGCCATCAGGGGGACAGTTCGTTCGGGCTCTGGAAACACCATATATTTT. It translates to CAIRGTVRSGSGNTIYF.

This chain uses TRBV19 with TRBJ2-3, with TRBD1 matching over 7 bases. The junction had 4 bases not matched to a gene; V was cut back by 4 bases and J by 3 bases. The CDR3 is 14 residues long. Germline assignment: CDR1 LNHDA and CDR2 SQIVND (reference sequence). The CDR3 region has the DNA TGTGCCAGTAGTACTAGACAGGGAACAGATACGCAGTATTTT. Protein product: CASSTRQGTDTQYF.

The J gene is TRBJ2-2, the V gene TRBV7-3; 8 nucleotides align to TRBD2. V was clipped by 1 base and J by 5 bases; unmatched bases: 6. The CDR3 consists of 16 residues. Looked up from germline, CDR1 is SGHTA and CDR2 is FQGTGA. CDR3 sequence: CASSLSGRRMTGELFF. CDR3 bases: TGTGCCAGCAGCTTAAGCGGGAGGCGAATGACCGGGGAGCTGTTTTTT.

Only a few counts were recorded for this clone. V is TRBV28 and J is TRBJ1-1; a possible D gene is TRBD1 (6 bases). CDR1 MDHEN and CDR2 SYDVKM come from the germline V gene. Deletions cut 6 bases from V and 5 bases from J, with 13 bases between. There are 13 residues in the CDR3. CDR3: CASRSGVGTEAFF. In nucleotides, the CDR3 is TGTGCCAGCAGGTCAGGGGTAGGGACTGAAGCTTTCTTT.

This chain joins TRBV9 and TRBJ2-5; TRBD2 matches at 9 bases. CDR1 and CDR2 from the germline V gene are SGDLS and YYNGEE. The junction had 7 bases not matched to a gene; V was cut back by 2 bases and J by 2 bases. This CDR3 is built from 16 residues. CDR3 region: CASSVTGTSRQETQYF. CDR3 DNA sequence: TGTGCCAGCAGCGTGACCGGGACTAGCAGACAAGAGACCCAGTACTTC.

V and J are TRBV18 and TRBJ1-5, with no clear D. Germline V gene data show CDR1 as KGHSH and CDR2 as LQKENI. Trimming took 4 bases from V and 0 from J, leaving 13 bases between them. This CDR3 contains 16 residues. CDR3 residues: CASSLKNSHSNQPQHF. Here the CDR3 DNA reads TGTGCCAGCTCACTTAAAAACAGCCATAGCAATCAGCCCCAGCATTTT.

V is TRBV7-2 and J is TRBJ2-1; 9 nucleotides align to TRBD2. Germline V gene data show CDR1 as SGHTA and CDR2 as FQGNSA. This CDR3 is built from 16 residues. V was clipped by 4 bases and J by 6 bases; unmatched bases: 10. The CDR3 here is CASSSWSSGSINEQFF. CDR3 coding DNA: TGTGCCAGCAGCTCGTGGAGTAGCGGGAGTATCAATGAGCAGTTCTTC.

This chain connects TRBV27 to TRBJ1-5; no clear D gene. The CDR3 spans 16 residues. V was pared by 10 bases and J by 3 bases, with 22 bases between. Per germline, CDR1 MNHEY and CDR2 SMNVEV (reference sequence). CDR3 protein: CATKRTGSVYNQPQHF. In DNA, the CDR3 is TGTGCCACCAAAAGAACGGGGTCAGTATACAATCAGCCCCAGCATTTT.

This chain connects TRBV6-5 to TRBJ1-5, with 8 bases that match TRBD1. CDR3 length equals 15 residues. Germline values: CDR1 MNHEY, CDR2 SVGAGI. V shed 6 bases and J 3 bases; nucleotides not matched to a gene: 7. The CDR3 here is CASRDGQGVNQPQHF. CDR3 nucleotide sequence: TGTGCCAGCAGAGACGGACAGGGTGTCAATCAGCCCCAGCATTTT.

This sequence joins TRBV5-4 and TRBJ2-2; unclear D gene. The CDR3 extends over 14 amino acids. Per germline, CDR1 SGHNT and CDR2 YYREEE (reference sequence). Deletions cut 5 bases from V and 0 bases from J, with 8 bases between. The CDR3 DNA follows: TGTGCCAGCAGAAGAGCTGCGAACACCGGGGAGCTGTTTTTT. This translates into CASRRAANTGELFF. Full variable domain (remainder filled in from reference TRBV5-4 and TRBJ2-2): ETGVTQSPTHLIKTRGQQVTLRCSSQSGHNTVSWYQQALGQGPQFIFQYYREEENGRGNFPPRFSGLQFPNYSSELNVNALELDDSALYLCASRRAANTGELFFGEGSRLTVL.

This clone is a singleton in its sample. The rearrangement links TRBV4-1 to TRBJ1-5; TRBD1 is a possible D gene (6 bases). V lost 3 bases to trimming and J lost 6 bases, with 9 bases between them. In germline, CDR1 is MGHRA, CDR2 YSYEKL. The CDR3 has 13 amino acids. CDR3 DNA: TGCGCCAGCAGCCAGCAGGGGTTTCAGCCCCAGCATTTT. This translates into CASSQQGFQPQHF.

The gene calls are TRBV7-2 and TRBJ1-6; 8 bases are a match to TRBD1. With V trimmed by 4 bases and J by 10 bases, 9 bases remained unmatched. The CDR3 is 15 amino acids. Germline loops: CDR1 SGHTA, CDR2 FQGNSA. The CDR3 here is CASSSAGTGLSPLHF. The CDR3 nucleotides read TGTGCCAGCAGCTCGGCCGGGACAGGTTTATCACCCCTCCACTTT.

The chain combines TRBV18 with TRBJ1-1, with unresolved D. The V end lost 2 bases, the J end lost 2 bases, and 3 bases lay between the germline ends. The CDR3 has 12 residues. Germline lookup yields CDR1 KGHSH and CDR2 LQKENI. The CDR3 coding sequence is TGTGCCAGCTCACCAGGCAACACTGAAGCTTTCTTT. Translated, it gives CASSPGNTEAFF. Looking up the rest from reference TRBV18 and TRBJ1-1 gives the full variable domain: NAGVMQNPRHLVRRRGQEARLRCSPMKGHSHVYWYRQLPEEGLKFMVYLQKENIIDESGMPKERFSAEFPKEGPSILRIQQVVRGDSAAYFCASSPGNTEAFFGQGTRLTVV.

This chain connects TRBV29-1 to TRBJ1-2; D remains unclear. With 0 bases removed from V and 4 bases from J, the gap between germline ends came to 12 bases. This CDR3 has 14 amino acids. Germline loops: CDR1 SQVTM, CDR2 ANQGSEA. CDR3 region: CSVEDPHRGYGYTF. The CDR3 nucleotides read TGCAGCGTTGAAGATCCTCACCGGGGCTATGGCTACACCTTC.

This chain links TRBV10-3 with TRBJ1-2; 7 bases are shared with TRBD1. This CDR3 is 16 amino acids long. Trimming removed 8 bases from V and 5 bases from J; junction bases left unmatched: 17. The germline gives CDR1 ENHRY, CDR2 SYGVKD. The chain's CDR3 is CAIGSAPGQSFYGYTF. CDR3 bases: TGTGCCATCGGGTCCGCCCCGGGACAGAGCTTTTATGGCTACACCTTC.

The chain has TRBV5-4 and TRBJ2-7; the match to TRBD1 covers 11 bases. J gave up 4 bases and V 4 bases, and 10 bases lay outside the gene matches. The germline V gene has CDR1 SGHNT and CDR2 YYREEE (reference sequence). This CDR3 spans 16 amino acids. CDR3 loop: CASSPDRGLYPYEQYF. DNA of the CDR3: TGTGCCAGCAGCCCGGACAGGGGGCTATATCCATACGAGCAGTACTTC.

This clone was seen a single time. CDR3 amino acids: CASAGDRRNQPQHF. CDR3 nucleotides: TGTGCCAGCGCTGGGGACAGGAGGAATCAGCCCCAGCATTTT. This chain links TRBV2 with TRBJ1-5, with 8 positions matching TRBD1. CDR1 and CDR2 from the germline V gene are SNHLY and FYNNEI. V was pared by 8 bases and J by 4 bases, with 7 bases of the junction left unmatched. The CDR3 runs 14 residues. Filled out from reference TRBV2 and TRBJ1-5, the complete variable domain reads EPEVTQTPSHQVTQMGQEVILRCVPISNHLYFYWYRQILGQKVEFLVSFYNNEISEKSEIFDDQFSVERPDGSNFTLKIRSTKLEDSAMYFCASAGDRRNQPQHFGDGTRLSIL.

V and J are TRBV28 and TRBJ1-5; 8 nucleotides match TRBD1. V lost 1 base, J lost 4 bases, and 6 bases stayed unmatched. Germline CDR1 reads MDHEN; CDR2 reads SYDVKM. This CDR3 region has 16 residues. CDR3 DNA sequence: TGTGCCAGCAGTTTATCTCGGACAGGGAGGAATCAGCCCCAGCATTTT. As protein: CASSLSRTGRNQPQHF.

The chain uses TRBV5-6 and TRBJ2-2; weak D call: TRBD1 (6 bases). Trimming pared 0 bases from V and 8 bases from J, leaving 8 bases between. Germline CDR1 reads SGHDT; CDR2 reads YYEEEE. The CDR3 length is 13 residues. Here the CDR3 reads CASSLAGQGELFF. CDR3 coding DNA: TGTGCCAGCAGCTTGGCTGGACAGGGGGAGCTGTTTTTT.

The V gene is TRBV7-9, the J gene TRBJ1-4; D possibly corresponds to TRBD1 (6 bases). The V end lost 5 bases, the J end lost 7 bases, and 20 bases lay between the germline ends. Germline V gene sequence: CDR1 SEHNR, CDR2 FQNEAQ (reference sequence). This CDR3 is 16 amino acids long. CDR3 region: CASSPTTGSNREKLFF. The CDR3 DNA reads TGTGCCAGCAGCCCAACTACAGGGAGTAATCGTGAAAAACTGTTTTTT.

CDR3: CASSLLTSRRTYEQYF. The CDR3, as DNA: TGTGCCAGCAGTTTACTGACTAGCAGACGTACCTACGAGCAGTACTTC. The V and J genes are TRBV27 and TRBJ2-7; TRBD2 agrees at 7 bases. Germline-derived CDR1 and CDR2 are MNHEY and SMNVEV (reference sequence). The CDR3 spans 16 residues. V gave up 2 bases and J gave up 2 bases; unmatched junction bases: 9.

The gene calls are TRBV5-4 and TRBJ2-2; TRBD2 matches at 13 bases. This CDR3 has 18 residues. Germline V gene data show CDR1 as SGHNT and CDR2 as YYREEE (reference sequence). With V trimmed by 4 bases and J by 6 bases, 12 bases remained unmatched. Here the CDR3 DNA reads TGTGCCAGCAGCACTGGTGGACTAGCGGGAGTGGCGTCCGGGGAGCTGTTTTTT. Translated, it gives CASSTGGLAGVASGELFF.

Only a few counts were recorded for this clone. CDR3 in amino acids: CASSSADGTGYYGYTF. CDR3 bases: TGTGCCAGTAGTAGCGCCGACGGGACAGGGTATTACGGCTACACCTTC. V gene TRBV19 combines with J gene TRBJ1-2; TRBD1 matches 9 bases. V lost 4 bases to trimming and J lost 8 bases; unmatched junction nucleotides: 14. Germline V gene sequence: CDR1 LNHDA, CDR2 SQIVND (reference sequence). This CDR3 spans 16 amino acids.

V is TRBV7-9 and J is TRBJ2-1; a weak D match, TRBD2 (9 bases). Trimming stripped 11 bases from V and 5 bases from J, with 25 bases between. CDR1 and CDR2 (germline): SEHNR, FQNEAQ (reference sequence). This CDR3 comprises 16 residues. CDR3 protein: CAAGGILRDRNNEQFF. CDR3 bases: TGTGCCGCGGGGGGGATCCTCCGGGACAGGAACAATGAGCAGTTCTTC.

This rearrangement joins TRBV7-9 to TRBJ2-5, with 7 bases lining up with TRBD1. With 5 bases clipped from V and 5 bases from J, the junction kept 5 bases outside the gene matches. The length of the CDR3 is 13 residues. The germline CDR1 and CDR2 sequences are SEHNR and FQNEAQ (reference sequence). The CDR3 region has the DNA TGTGCCAGCAGCGCCTTCAGGGGGGAGACCCAGTACTTC. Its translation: CASSAFRGETQYF.

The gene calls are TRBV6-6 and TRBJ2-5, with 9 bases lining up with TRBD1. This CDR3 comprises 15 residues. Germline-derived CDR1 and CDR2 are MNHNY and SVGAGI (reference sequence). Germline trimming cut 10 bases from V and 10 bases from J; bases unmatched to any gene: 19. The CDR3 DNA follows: TGTGCCACCCACCGGGACAGGGTTCGTGTCGGGGACCAGTACTTC. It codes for CATHRDRVRVGDQYF.